This T cell receptor (beta chain) was identified in a study of blood T cell repertoires in COVID-19. Clones were sequenced by immunoSEQ multiplex PCR, and TCRdb holds only the in-frame ones, with some missing. The sample shows some 280,000 clones, 70% to 90% of them seen only once. Per the germline V gene, CDR1 is LGHDT and CDR2 is YNNKEL (reference sequence). The ends lost 4 bases at V and 6 bases at J; junction bases unmatched: 8. This CDR3 has 15 residues. The TCR originated in a woman aged 60-70 years with acute or convalescent COVID-19. The sequenced material came from peripheral blood. V gene TRBV3-1 (or the pseudogene TRBV3-2) combines with J gene TRBJ2-5, with 10 bases matching TRBD2. CDR3: CASSRSGGGPQTQYF. The CDR3, as DNA: TGTGCCAGCAGCCGAAGCGGGGGGGGCCCTCAGACCCAGTACTTC.